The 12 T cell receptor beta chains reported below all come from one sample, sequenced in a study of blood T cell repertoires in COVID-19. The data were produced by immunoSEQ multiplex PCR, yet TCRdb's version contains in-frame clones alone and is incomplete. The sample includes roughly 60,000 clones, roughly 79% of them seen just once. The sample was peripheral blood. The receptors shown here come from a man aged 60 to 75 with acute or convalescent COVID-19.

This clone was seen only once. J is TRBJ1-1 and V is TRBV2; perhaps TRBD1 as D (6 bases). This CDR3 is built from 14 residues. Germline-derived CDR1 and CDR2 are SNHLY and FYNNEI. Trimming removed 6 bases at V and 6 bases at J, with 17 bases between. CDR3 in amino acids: CASRVYREGSEAFF. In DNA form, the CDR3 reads TGTGCCAGCAGGGTCTACAGGGAGGGGTCTGAAGCTTTCTTT.

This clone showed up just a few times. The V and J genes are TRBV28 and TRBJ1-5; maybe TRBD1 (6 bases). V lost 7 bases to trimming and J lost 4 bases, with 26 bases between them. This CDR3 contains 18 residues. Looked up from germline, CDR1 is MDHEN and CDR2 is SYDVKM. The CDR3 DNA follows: TGTGCCAGCACCGAAGGGGGTATGCGTAAGTGGGGTAATCAGCCCCAGCATTTT. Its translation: CASTEGGMRKWGNQPQHF.

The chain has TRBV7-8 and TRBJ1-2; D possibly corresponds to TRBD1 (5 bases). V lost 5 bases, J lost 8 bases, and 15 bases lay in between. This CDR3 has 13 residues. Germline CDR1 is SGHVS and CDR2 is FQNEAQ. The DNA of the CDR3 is TGTGCCAGCAGCCTTCTCCAGGGAAGGGGCTACACCTTC. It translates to CASSLLQGRGYTF.

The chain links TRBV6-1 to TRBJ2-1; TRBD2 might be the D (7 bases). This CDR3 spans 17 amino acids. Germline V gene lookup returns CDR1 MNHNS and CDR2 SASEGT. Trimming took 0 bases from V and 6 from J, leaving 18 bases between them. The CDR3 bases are TGTGCCAGCAGTGAAGCCGCCCGCTGGCGGGGGCTCAATGAGCAGTTCTTC. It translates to CASSEAARWRGLNEQFF.

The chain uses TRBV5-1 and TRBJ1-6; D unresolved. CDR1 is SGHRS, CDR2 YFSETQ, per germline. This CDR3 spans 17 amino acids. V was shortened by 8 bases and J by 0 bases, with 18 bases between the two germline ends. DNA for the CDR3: TGCGCCAGTTGCTTCTCTGCTTTGAGCTCCTATAATTCACCCCTCCACTTT. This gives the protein CASCFSALSSYNSPLHF.

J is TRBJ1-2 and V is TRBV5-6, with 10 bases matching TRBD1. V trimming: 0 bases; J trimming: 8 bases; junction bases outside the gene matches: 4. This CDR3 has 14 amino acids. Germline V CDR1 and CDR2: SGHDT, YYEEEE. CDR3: CASSLGQGAGGYTF. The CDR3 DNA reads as TGTGCCAGCAGCTTGGGACAGGGGGCAGGAGGCTACACCTTC.

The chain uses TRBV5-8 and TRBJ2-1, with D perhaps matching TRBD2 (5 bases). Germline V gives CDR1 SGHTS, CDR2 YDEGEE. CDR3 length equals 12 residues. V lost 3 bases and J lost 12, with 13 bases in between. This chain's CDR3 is CASSSDLRGQFF. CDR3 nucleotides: TGTGCCAGCAGCTCGGACTTACGGGGGCAGTTCTTC.

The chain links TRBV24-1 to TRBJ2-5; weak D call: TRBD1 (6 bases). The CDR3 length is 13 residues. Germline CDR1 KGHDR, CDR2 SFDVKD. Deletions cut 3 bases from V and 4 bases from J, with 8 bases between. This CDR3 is CATSDRGRETQYF. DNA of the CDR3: TGTGCCACCAGTGATAGGGGGAGAGAGACCCAGTACTTC.

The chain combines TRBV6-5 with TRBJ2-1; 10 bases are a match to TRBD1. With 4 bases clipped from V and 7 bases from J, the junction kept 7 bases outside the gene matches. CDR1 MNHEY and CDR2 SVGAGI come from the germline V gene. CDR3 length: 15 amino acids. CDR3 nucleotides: TGTGCCAGCAGTTCTGGACAGGGGGGGATGAATGAGCAGTTCTTC. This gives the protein CASSSGQGGMNEQFF.

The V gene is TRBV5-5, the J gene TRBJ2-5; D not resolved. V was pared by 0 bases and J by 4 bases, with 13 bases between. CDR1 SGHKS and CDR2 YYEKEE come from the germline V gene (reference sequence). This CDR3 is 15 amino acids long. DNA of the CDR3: TGTGCCAGCAGCTTGGATTTAGGTAGCCCAGAGACCCAGTACTTC. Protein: CASSLDLGSPETQYF.

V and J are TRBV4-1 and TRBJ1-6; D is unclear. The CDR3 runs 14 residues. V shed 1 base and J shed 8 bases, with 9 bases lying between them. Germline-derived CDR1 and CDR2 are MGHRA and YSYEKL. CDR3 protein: CASSQAQIYSPLHF. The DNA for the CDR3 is TGCGCCAGCAGCCAAGCCCAGATTTATTCACCCCTCCACTTT.

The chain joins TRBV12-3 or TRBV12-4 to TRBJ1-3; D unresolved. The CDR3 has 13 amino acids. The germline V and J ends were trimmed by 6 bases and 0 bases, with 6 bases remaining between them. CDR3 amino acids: CASRRSSGNTIYF. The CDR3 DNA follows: TGTGCCAGCAGGCGGAGCTCTGGAAACACCATATATTTT.